Listed below are T cell receptor beta chains from one sample, sequenced in a study of T cells after posttransplantation cyclophosphamide. Assay used: immunoSEQ multiplex PCR; TCRdb lists only in-frame clones, some missing. The top ten hold around 4% of the sample, which has some 6,200 clones, roughly nine tenths seen once. The sequencing used CD8+ T cells sorted from blood, collected after allogeneic stem cell transplant with posttransplant cyclophosphamide. The origin of the receptors is a male patient aged 55 to 70 who received an allogeneic stem cell transplant from a related donor and was CMV-positive. The graft donor may account for some of the T cells. The CDR3 runs from the conserved cysteine through the conserved F or W. The D gene is left open where the match is weak. A clone size is listed for some rows: how often the clone was seen (once, few, many), or a class if it is expanded.

d_call	j_call	clone_size	v_call	cdr3_aa	cdr3_nt
TRBD1	TRBJ2-7	-	TRBV6-1	CASSERDSSSYEQYF	TGTGCCAGCAGTGAAAGGGACAGTAGCTCCTACGAGCAGTACTTC
-	TRBJ2-1	once	TRBV4-2	CASSQGGVEQFF	TGTGCCAGCAGCCAAGGAGGAGTTGAGCAGTTCTTC
-	TRBJ1-1	-	TRBV4-3	CASSQARQDTEAFF	TGCGCCAGCAGCCAAGCAAGGCAGGACACTGAAGCTTTCTTT
-	TRBJ2-1	-	TRBV4-1	CASSQDPIGGSSYNEQFF	TGCGCCAGCAGCCAAGATCCCATTGGCGGCAGCTCCTACAATGAGCAGTTCTTC
TRBD2	TRBJ2-3	-	TRBV15	CATSRGGSGGLTDTQYF	TGTGCCACCAGCAGAGGTGGATCGGGGGGACTGACAGATACGCAGTATTTT
TRBD1	TRBJ2-3	-	TRBV5-4	CASSLGTGLGDTQYF	TGTGCCAGCAGCTTGGGGACAGGGTTAGGAGATACGCAGTATTTT
TRBD1	TRBJ2-1	-	TRBV5-6	CASSSDRVNEQFF	TGTGCCAGCAGCTCGGACAGGGTTAATGAGCAGTTCTTC
-	TRBJ1-1	once	TRBV6-5	CATMTGLNTEAFF	TGTGCCACCATGACAGGATTGAACACTGAAGCTTTCTTT
TRBD1	TRBJ1-2	-	TRBV27	CASSSGTGFGYTF	TGTGCCAGCAGTTCAGGGACAGGGTTTGGCTACACCTTC
-	TRBJ2-5	-	TRBV5-6	CASSLAGGRETQYF	TGTGCCAGCAGCTTGGCCGGGGGGCGGGAGACCCAGTACTTC
TRBD2	TRBJ2-7	-	TRBV7-9	CATPGEGPYEQYF	TGTGCCACCCCGGGGGAGGGGCCTTACGAGCAGTACTTC
-	TRBJ1-2	-	TRBV18	CASSPDSQGYTF	TGTGCCAGCTCCCCGGACAGTCAGGGCTACACCTTC
-	TRBJ1-2	-	TRBV7-9	CASSPTGGYGYTF	TGTGCCAGCAGCCCCACGGGGGGCTATGGCTACACCTTC
-	TRBJ1-2	-	TRBV5-4	CASSLDIYDGYTF	TGTGCCAGCAGCTTGGACATATATGATGGCTACACCTTC
TRBD2	TRBJ2-3	-	TRBV5-4	CASSSPSGGLDTQYF	TGTGCCAGCAGCTCACCTAGCGGGGGGCTGGATACGCAGTATTTT
TRBD1	TRBJ2-3	-	TRBV5-1	CASSLATGTGMTDTQYF	TGCGCCAGCAGCTTGGCCACCGGGACAGGGATGACAGATACGCAGTATTTT
TRBD1	TRBJ1-6	-	TRBV7-9	CASSLGTGGIGNSPLHF	TGTGCCAGCAGCTTAGGGACAGGGGGAATAGGAAATTCACCCCTCCACTTT
-	TRBJ1-1	few	TRBV9	CASSVRGSNTEAFF	TGTGCCAGCAGCGTACGGGGTTCGAACACTGAAGCTTTCTTT
-	TRBJ1-6	-	TRBV4-3	CASSQDSNRVNSPLHF	TGCGCCAGCAGCCAGGACTCGAACAGGGTTAATTCCCCCCTCCACTTT
-	TRBJ2-7	-	TRBV6-4	CASSEWAGGTYEQYF	TGTGCCAGCAGTGAATGGGCAGGGGGGACCTACGAGCAGTACTTC
TRBD1	TRBJ1-5	-	TRBV15	CATSRGSGTGVGNQPQHF	TGTGCCACCAGCAGGGGATCCGGGACAGGGGTGGGCAATCAGCCCCAGCATTTT
-	TRBJ1-1	-	TRBV7-6	CASSLEQYSTSNTEAFF	TGTGCCAGCAGCTTAGAGCAGTACAGCACGTCGAACACTGAAGCTTTCTTT
-	TRBJ1-2	-	TRBV29-1	CSVDVVAANYGYTF	TGCAGCGTTGATGTCGTTGCAGCTAACTATGGCTACACCTTC
-	TRBJ2-6	-	TRBV29-1	CSVDYSGANVLTF	TGCAGCGTCGACTACTCTGGGGCCAACGTCCTGACTTTC
-	TRBJ2-7	-	TRBV9	CASSVAGGSREQYF	TGTGCCAGCAGCGTAGCGGGGGGCTCGCGCGAGCAGTACTTC
-	TRBJ2-6	-	TRBV4-2	CASSPPTPSGANVLTF	TGTGCCAGCAGCCCCCCAACTCCCTCTGGGGCCAACGTCCTGACTTTC
TRBD1	TRBJ1-2	-	TRBV19	CASSIRSDRDYGYTF	TGTGCCAGTAGTATACGGTCGGACAGGGACTATGGCTACACCTTC
-	TRBJ2-2	-	TRBV29-1	CSVDLSGELFF	TGCAGCGTTGACCTGTCCGGGGAGCTGTTTTTT
TRBD2	TRBJ2-1	-	TRBV11-2	CASSEAGLADYNEQFF	TGTGCCAGCAGCGAAGCGGGACTAGCGGACTACAATGAGCAGTTCTTC
TRBD1	TRBJ1-4	-	TRBV6-9	CASQGVMTNEKLFF	TGTGCCAGCCAGGGGGTTATGACTAATGAAAAACTGTTTTTT
-	TRBJ1-2	-	TRBV28	CASTEDGRGDGYTF	TGTGCCAGCACGGAAGACGGCCGGGGGGACGGCTACACCTTC
-	TRBJ2-1	once	TRBV19	CASSPGTSYNEQFF	TGTGCCAGTAGCCCAGGTACATCCTACAATGAGCAGTTCTTC
TRBD1	TRBJ1-1	once	TRBV27	CASSHTGGTTEAFF	TGTGCCAGCAGTCACACAGGGGGGACCACTGAAGCTTTCTTT
-	TRBJ1-2	once	TRBV29-1	CSVEDREDYGYTF	TGCAGCGTTGAAGACAGGGAAGACTATGGCTACACCTTC
-	TRBJ2-7	once	TRBV5-1	CASSLGDIYEQYF	TGCGCCAGCAGCTTGGGAGACATCTACGAGCAGTACTTC
-	TRBJ2-1	-	TRBV5-4	CASSFYFKNNEQFF	TGTGCCAGCAGCTTCTACTTTAAAAACAATGAGCAGTTCTTC
TRBD1	TRBJ2-6	-	TRBV4-3	CASSHRDSHGSGANVLTF	TGCGCCAGCAGCCATAGGGACAGCCACGGCTCTGGGGCCAACGTCCTGACTTTC
-	TRBJ2-7	-	TRBV19	CATSLVRGGREQYF	TGTGCCACCTCCCTCGTTCGGGGAGGCCGGGAGCAGTACTTC
TRBD2	TRBJ2-2	-	TRBV13	CASSPGLAGVGELFF	TGTGCCAGCAGCCCGGGACTAGCGGGGGTCGGGGAGCTGTTTTTT
-	TRBJ2-3	few	TRBV5-1	CASSSLGLTTDTQYF	TGCGCCAGCAGTTCGTTGGGACTTACCACAGATACGCAGTATTTT
TRBD1	TRBJ1-6	-	TRBV7-9	CASSPSGQLNSPLHF	TGTGCCAGCAGCCCCTCGGGACAGCTGAATTCACCCCTCCACTTT
TRBD1	TRBJ1-1	-	TRBV6-5	CASTKARQGYTEAFF	TGTGCCAGCACTAAAGCGAGACAGGGATACACTGAAGCTTTCTTT
-	TRBJ2-3	-	TRBV4-2	CASSQDDGFADTQYF	TGTGCCAGCAGCCAAGACGACGGGTTCGCAGATACGCAGTATTTT
-	TRBJ1-4	-	TRBV9	CASSGGGKLFF	TGTGCCAGCAGCGGGGGAGGAAAACTGTTTTTT
TRBD1	TRBJ2-3	-	TRBV28	CASSRTTGTGTQYF	TGTGCCAGCAGTCGGACTACCGGGACAGGTACGCAGTATTTT
TRBD2	TRBJ2-5	-	TRBV4-2	CASSQGVAGPQETQYF	TGTGCCAGCAGCCAAGGCGTAGCGGGGCCACAAGAGACCCAGTACTTC
TRBD1	TRBJ2-7	-	TRBV10-3	CAISDSRTGAYEQYF	TGTGCCATCAGTGACTCCCGGACAGGCGCCTACGAGCAGTACTTC
-	TRBJ2-7	-	TRBV4-3	CASSQERGNEQYF	TGCGCCAGCAGCCAAGAGAGGGGGAACGAGCAGTACTTC
TRBD2	TRBJ2-1	-	TRBV19	CASTPSGEIYNEQFF	TGTGCCAGCACCCCCAGCGGGGAGATCTACAATGAGCAGTTCTTC
-	TRBJ1-2	-	TRBV7-8	CASSARTDPYGYTF	TGTGCCAGCAGCGCCCGGACAGACCCCTATGGCTACACCTTC